Sequencing of this T cell receptor beta chain was carried out in a study of Graves' ophthalmopathy and Graves' hyperthyroidism. Study overall: Pretreatment peripheral blood was obtained at initial diagnosis.

This clonotype was observed many times. The antigen remains unidentified. RNA transcripts were the template, and TCR beta CDR3 regions were amplified from them. The library came from an HTBI-primed first-round RT-PCR and a second-round multiplex PCR. TCRdb re-called the multiplex PCR reads with MiXCR, one entry per CDR3 protein. The sample yields about 640,000 distinct CDR3 sequences, over 40% seen once. The V end was cut by 6 bases, the J end by 5 bases, with 10 bases between. Germline CDR1 DFQATT, CDR2 SNEGSKA (reference sequence). CDR3 size: 11 residues. Study-wide points: Ophthalmopathy progression was predicted with roughly 68% sensitivity and roughly 72% specificity.

The V gene is TRBV20-1, the J gene TRBJ2-5; D is possibly TRBD1 or TRBD2 (5 bases each). The sequencing input was peripheral blood. The origin of this receptor is an adult man with Graves' ophthalmopathy. CDR3 loop: CSAVWGETQYF. For the CDR3, the DNA is TGCAGTGCGGTTTGGGGGGAGACCCAGTACTTC.